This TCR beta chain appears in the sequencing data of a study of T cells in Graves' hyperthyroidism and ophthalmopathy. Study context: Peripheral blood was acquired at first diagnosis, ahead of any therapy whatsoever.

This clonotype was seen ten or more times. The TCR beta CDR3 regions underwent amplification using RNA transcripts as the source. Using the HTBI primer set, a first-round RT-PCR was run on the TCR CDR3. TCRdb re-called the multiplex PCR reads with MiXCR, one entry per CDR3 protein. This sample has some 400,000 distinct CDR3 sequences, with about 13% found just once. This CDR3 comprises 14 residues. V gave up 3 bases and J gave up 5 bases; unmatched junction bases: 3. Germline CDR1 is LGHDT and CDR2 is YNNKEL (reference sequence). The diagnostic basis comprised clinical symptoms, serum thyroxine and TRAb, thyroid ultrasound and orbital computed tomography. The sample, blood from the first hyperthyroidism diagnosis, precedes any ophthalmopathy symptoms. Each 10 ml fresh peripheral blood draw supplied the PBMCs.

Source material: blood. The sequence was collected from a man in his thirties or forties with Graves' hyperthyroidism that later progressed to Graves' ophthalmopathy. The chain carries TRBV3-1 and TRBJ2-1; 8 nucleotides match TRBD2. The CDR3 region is CASSHAGGNNEQFF. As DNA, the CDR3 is TGTGCCAGCAGCCACGCGGGGGGAAACAATGAGCAGTTCTTC.